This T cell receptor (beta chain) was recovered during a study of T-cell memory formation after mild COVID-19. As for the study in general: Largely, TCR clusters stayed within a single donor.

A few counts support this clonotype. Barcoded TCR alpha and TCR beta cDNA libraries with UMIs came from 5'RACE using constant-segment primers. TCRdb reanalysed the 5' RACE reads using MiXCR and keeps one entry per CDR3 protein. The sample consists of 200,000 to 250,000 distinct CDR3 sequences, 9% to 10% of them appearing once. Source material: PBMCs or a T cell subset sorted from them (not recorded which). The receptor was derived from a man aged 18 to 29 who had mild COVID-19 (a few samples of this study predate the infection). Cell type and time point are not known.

CDR3 loop: CASSFRVSGNTIYF. CDR3 nucleotides: TGTGCCAGCAGTTTTAGGGTCTCTGGAAACACCATATATTTT. The genes are TRBV12-3 or TRBV12-4 and TRBJ1-3; D not certain. This CDR3 has 14 amino acids. V lost 3 bases, J lost 0 bases, and 6 bases lay in between.